This T cell receptor (beta chain) is drawn from a study of PD-1 blockade in classical Hodgkin lymphoma. General study findings and limits: TCR diversity at baseline was reported to be reduced in newly diagnosed patients relative to healthy donors. Initiation of nivolumab under 1 year after ASCT led to exclusion of patients.

Produced via immunoSEQ multiplex PCR; TCRdb's table is partial and in-frame only. The sample consists of 25,000 to 35,000 clones, roughly 76% of them appearing once. This CDR3 comprises 15 residues. V was trimmed by 3 bases and J by 0 bases, leaving 11 bases between them. CDR1 is LGHNA and CDR2 is YSLEER in the germline V gene. Remarks on this clone: What it recognizes is unknown. The sample has other DNA sequences that encode this CDR3 too.

Stated time point: cycle 4 day 1 (C4D1), after less than seven weeks of nivolumab. The patients all showed relapse after autologous stem cell transplantation, while their brentuximab vedotin exposure varied. Sequenced material: peripheral blood mononuclear cells (PBMCs), taken before the fourth cycle of nivolumab. The sequence came from a human donor with classical Hodgkin lymphoma. V gene TRBV4-3 combines with J gene TRBJ1-1; D uncertain. The CDR3 here is CASSQDLYMNTEAFF. The CDR3 coding sequence is TGCGCCAGCAGCCAGGACCTCTACATGAACACTGAAGCTTTCTTT.